Reported below is one T cell receptor (beta chain). The PCR contained 60 Vbeta and 13 Jbeta primers. Produced via immunoSEQ multiplex PCR; TCRdb's table is partial and in-frame only. The sample shows roughly 160,000 clones, roughly 80% of them seen only once. This sample is part of a study of cytomegalovirus exposure and HLA in healthy donors. The CDR3 extends over 18 amino acids. The J segment lost 4 bases and the V segment lost 0 bases, leaving 9 bases of the junction unmatched. The germline V gene has CDR1 LGHNA and CDR2 YSLEER. This TCR derives from a male donor in good health and CMV-seronegative. This chain connects TRBV4-3 to TRBJ2-2; 9 nucleotides line up with TRBD2. Sequencing was carried out using PBMCs. CDR3 bases: TGCGCCAGCAGCCAAGATCGGGCGGGGGGGCAGGGCACCGGGGAGCTGTTTTTT. It yields the protein CASSQDRAGGQGTGELFF.